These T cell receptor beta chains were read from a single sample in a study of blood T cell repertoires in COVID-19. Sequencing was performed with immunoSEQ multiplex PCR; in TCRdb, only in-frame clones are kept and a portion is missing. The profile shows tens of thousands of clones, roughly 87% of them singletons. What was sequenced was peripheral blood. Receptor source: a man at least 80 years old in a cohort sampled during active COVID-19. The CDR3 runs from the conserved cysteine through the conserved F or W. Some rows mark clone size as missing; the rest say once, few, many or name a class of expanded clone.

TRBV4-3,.,CASSQAPGGKYEQYF
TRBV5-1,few,CASGQGDVNSPLHF
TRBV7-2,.,CASSLVGASGGARYNEQFF
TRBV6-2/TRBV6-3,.,CASSRGGYEQYF
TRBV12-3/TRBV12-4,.,CASSLGGYGEAFF
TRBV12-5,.,CASGLTGGDSPLHF
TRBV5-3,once,CARSPPTGGNNQPQHF
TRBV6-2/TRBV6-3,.,CASSRTGGNYGYTF
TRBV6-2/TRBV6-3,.,CASNPGGSRVNTEAFF
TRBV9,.,CASSVDLAGGGAYEQFF
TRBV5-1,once,CASSLLQGTGEETQYF
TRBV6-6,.,CASSLGTGAETQYF
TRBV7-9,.,CASSPSGASSGNTIYF
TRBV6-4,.,CASSDSELGYTF
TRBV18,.,CASSPRQGVQETQYF
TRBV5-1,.,CASSLGQDTDTQYF
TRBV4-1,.,CASSRRGAGDNEQFF
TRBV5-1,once,CASSLGAGGAGNTGELFF
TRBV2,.,CASSRENTEAFF
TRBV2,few,CASSAGGLNYGYTF
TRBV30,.,CAWRRGGFYNEQFF
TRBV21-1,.,CASSEGDRRPLCGTF
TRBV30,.,CAWSGTGGEQFF
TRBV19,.,CASSRRDRGTNEKLFF
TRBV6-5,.,CASSYLGTGDTEAFF
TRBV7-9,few,CASSSPSRNYNEQFF
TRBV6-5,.,CASSSPLAGSTDTQYF
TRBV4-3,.,CASSQQRRGGAGETQYF
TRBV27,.,CASSLAGTSGNEQFF
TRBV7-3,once,CASSLTVAGGQNEQFF
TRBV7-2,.,CASSHRAGGITDTQYF
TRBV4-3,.,CASSQLEGQSYEQYF
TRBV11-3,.,CASSSRTGYEQYF
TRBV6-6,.,CASSYNRVLAKNIQYF
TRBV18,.,CASSPRGGVTDTQYF
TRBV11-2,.,CASRGTGSYEQYF
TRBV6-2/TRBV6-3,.,CASSNPVQGWETQYF
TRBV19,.,CASRQGNTQYF
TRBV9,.,CASSVGGGADTQYF
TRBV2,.,CASGRQVTGTEAFF
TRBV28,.,CASTRRTNEQFF
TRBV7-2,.,CASSYNRQETQYF